This entry lists 10 T cell receptor beta chains sequenced from one sample in a study of blood T cell repertoires in COVID-19. The repertoire was sequenced with immunoSEQ multiplex PCR; TCRdb's copy has only in-frame clones and lacks some. The sample lists under 300,000 clones; 70% to 90% were seen once. The sequenced material came from peripheral blood. These receptor sequences come from a woman aged 30 to 39 with acute or convalescent COVID-19.

The chain links TRBV29-1 to TRBJ1-1; TRBD1 matches at 7 bases. The germline V gene has CDR1 SQVTM and CDR2 ANQGSEA. V lost 6 bases and J lost 1; bases outside the gene matches: 8. The CDR3 runs 14 residues. The CDR3 nucleotides read TGCAGCGTCGCCAACTACAGGGGGAACACTGAAGCTTTCTTT. Amino acids: CSVANYRGNTEAFF.

V gene TRBV5-1 combines with J gene TRBJ1-4, with 9 bases aligning to TRBD1. The V and J ends lost 0 bases and 8 bases, in that order; junction bases with no gene match: 5. The CDR3 contains 15 residues. Germline assignment: CDR1 SGHRS and CDR2 YFSETQ. This CDR3 reads CASSLEGQGMEKLFF. CDR3 coding DNA: TGCGCCAGCAGCTTGGAGGGACAGGGTATGGAAAAACTGTTTTTT.

This clone was detected only once. Other nucleotide sequences in the sample specify the same CDR3. This chain links TRBV19 with TRBJ1-1, with D perhaps matching TRBD1 (5 bases). CDR1 is LNHDA, CDR2 SQIVND, per germline (reference sequence). The CDR3 contains 14 residues. Deletions cut 2 bases from V and 5 bases from J, with 12 bases between. The CDR3 DNA is TGTGCCAGTAGTATAACGGGTGGGGGGACTGAAGCTTTCTTT. Amino acids: CASSITGGGTEAFF.

The CDR3 DNA reads as TGTGCCAGCAGCTGGACAGGCCCCCAAGAGACCCAGTACTTC. Translated: CASSWTGPQETQYF. The chain joins TRBV7-9 to TRBJ2-5, with TRBD1 identical over 7 bases. J lost 1 base, V lost 4 bases, and 3 bases had no gene match. This CDR3 has 14 amino acids. Germline CDR1 and CDR2: SEHNR and FQNEAQ (reference sequence).

The V and J genes are TRBV2 and TRBJ1-3, with 8 bases that match TRBD1. With 4 bases clipped from V and 2 bases from J, the junction kept 7 bases outside the gene matches. Germline CDR1 and CDR2: SNHLY and FYNNEI. This CDR3 has 16 amino acids. Here the CDR3 reads CASSVGLTGAGNTIYF. As DNA, the CDR3 is TGTGCCAGCAGTGTTGGTTTGACAGGGGCTGGAAACACCATATATTTT.

CDR3 coding DNA: TGTGCCAGCAGCTGGTCCGGGACAGGGTTCCACGAGCAGTACTTC. It translates to CASSWSGTGFHEQYF. The chain couples TRBV7-9 to TRBJ2-7, with 9 bases matching TRBD1. The V and J ends lost 4 bases and 5 bases, in that order; junction bases with no gene match: 9. Germline V gives CDR1 SEHNR, CDR2 FQNEAQ (reference sequence). The CDR3 runs 15 residues.

A note on this clone: Other DNA sequences within the sample encode an identical CDR3. V is TRBV9 and J is TRBJ2-5; D not certain. Germline loops: CDR1 SGDLS, CDR2 YYNGEE. V was clipped by 0 bases and J by 2 bases, with 5 bases between them. This CDR3 is 13 amino acids long. CDR3 sequence: CASSVAGQETQYF. In DNA form, the CDR3 reads TGTGCCAGCAGCGTAGCCGGGCAAGAGACCCAGTACTTC.

This clone appeared once. V usage is TRBV3-1 (or the pseudogene TRBV3-2) and J usage is TRBJ1-2; D unclear. Germline CDR1 LGHDT, CDR2 YNNKEL (reference sequence). This CDR3 spans 15 amino acids. V lost 0 bases, J lost 4 bases, and 12 bases lay in between. The CDR3 DNA sequence: TGTGCCAGCAGCCAAGAACCACCCCGAGTCTATGGCTACACCTTC. It is translated as CASSQEPPRVYGYTF.

A single count supports this clone. The rearrangement uses TRBV4-1 and TRBJ2-2, with D unresolved. Germline loops: CDR1 MGHRA, CDR2 YSYEKL. There are 20 residues in the CDR3. V shed 4 bases and J shed 5 bases, with 29 bases lying between them. CDR3 in amino acids: CASSLIQSPSAGLGTGELFF. CDR3 sequence (DNA): TGCGCCAGCAGCCTAATACAATCGCCCTCGGCAGGATTGGGTACCGGGGAGCTGTTTTTT.

V is TRBV27 and J is TRBJ2-3; D perhaps matches TRBD1 (6 bases). V was clipped by 6 bases and J by 2 bases, with 18 bases between them. The CDR3 runs 16 residues. Germline values: CDR1 MNHEY, CDR2 SMNVEV (reference sequence). The CDR3 coding sequence is TGTGCCAGCAGGACGACTTGGACAGCAGACACAGATACGCAGTATTTT. Its translation is CASRTTWTADTDTQYF.